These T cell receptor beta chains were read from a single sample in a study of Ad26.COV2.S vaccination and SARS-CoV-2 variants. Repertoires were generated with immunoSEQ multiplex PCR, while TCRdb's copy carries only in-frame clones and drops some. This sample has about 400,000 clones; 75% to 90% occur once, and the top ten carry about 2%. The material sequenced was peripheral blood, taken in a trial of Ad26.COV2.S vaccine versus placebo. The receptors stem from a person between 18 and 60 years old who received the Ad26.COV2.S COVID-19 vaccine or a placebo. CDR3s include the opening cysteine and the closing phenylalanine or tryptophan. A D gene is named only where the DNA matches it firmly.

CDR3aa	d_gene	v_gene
CASSAGTSGSTDTQYF	TRBD2	TRBV9
CAWSGDLSGELFF	NA	TRBV30
CASSLGILAGGPTDTQYF	TRBD2	TRBV7-9
CASGILSGTHPSTDTQYF	NA	TRBV11-3
CASSLNAGMNTEAFF	NA	TRBV7-9
CAWGRRRQAIGNTIYF	NA	TRBV30
CASGLGGSSTDTQYF	NA	TRBV19
CASSLNTDTQYF	NA	TRBV5-1
CASSISESDTQYF	NA	TRBV4-1
CASSIALGQGKADTQYF	NA	TRBV19
CASSPEGRRGRDGWYNEQFF	NA	TRBV18
CASSGMNYGYTF	NA	TRBV5-1
CAWITSGETQYF	TRBD2	TRBV30
CASRDRAYSNQPQHF	TRBD1	TRBV19
CATSDFGLAGNYHEQYF	TRBD2	TRBV24-1
CASSIGLATDTQYF	TRBD2	TRBV27
CASSAKGGAYAEQYF	TRBD1	TRBV7-9